The 3 T cell receptor beta chains below were found in one sample sequenced in a study of T cell clonality in common variable immunodeficiency. Study results and limitations: Fewer deletions and N-nucleotide insertions were reportedly seen in common variable immunodeficiency TCR beta sequences.

Some clones are missing from TCRdb's copy, which holds only in-frame ones; the method was immunoSEQ multiplex PCR. In total the sample includes 28,000 or so clones, none of them seen once. Their antigen targets remain unknown. Sequencing was performed on peripheral blood mononuclear cells. The receptors here all came from a human donor with common variable immunodeficiency.

This clone was observed a handful of times. From the germline J gene comes the end of the CDR3, since the read stops 3 residues before it. This chain links TRBV18 with TRBJ2-7; 13 bases map to TRBD2. There are 16 residues in the CDR3. Germline lookup yields CDR1 KGHSH and CDR2 LQKENI. The V and J ends lost 4 bases and 3 bases, in that order; junction bases with no gene match: 6. The sequenced part of the CDR3 DNA is TGTGCCAGCTCACGCCCAGGACTAGCGGGGGACTACGAG. Translated: CASSRPGLAGDYE. The complete CDR3 sequence is CASSRPGLAGDYEQYF.

This clone was counted many times. Read coverage stops 3 residues before the CDR3 terminus; the germline J gene supplies the remainder. The chain employs TRBV4-1 and TRBJ2-1; D call uncertain. Germline V gene lookup returns CDR1 MGHRA and CDR2 YSYEKL. Trimming pared 1 base from V and 8 bases from J, leaving 12 bases between. This CDR3 has 14 residues. Incomplete CDR3 DNA: TGCGCCAGCAGCCAAGTTAACTCGCACCATGAG. This translates into CASSQVNSHHE. The complete CDR3 reads CASSQVNSHHEQFF.

The DNA read from the CDR3 is TGTGCCAGCAGCACGCGCCCAAACTACGAG. Protein sequence: CASSTRPNYE. The whole CDR3 sequence reads CASSTRPNYEQYF. V usage is TRBV11-2 and J usage is TRBJ2-7; no clear D. Read coverage stops 3 residues before the CDR3 terminus; the germline J gene supplies the remainder. This CDR3 region has 13 residues. CDR1 is SGHAT, CDR2 FQNNGV, per germline. Trimming cost V 5 bases and J 3 bases, with 11 bases left between them.